The rows below give T cell receptor beta chains drawn from one sample of a study of shared clonotypes between healthy human individuals. TCRdb's table, derived via immunoSEQ multiplex PCR, lists solely in-frame clones and lacks some. Here the sample spans 450,000 to 550,000 clones, 79% being singletons. Sequenced material: PBMCs. All receptors come from a woman aged 40 to 55 in good health. Some clones in this sample may be carry-over from other donors' samples. Each CDR3 is given with its conserved first and last residue. The D gene is left open where the match is weak. Size is stated for part of the rows, as once, few or many counts, or as a class when the clone is expanded.

d_call	clone_size	v_call	j_call	cdr3_aa	cdr3_nt
TRBD1	NA	TRBV28	TRBJ2-7	CASEGQDLLRGREQYF	TGTGCCAGCGAGGGACAGGACCTATTACGAGGTCGGGAGCAGTACTTC
NA	once	TRBV7-6	TRBJ2-1	CASSLGLYEQFF	TGTGCCAGCAGCTTGGGGCTCTATGAGCAGTTCTTC
TRBD1	once	TRBV7-9	TRBJ2-7	CASSLGPGQFYEQYF	TGTGCCAGCAGCTTAGGACCGGGACAGTTCTACGAGCAGTACTTC
NA	NA	TRBV2	TRBJ2-3	CASSFGGVRADTQYF	TGTGCCAGCAGCTTCGGGGGAGTTCGTGCAGATACGCAGTATTTT
NA	NA	TRBV7-3	TRBJ2-5	CASSPLGAEETQYF	TGTGCCAGCAGCCCGCTCGGGGCGGAAGAGACCCAGTACTTC
NA	NA	TRBV7-2	TRBJ2-7	CASSLGPGMYEQYF	TGTGCCAGCAGCTTAGGACCCGGGATGTACGAGCAGTACTTC
TRBD1	NA	TRBV7-2	TRBJ1-4	CASSPRDRGFTNEKLFF	TGTGCCAGCAGCCCCCGGGACAGGGGCTTTACTAATGAAAAACTGTTTTTT
NA	NA	TRBV28	TRBJ1-2	CASSLGRSQIYGYTF	TGTGCCAGCAGTTTGGGTCGCAGCCAGATCTATGGCTACACCTTC
NA	NA	TRBV4-3	TRBJ2-7	CASSQDRAGSGEQYF	TGCGCCAGCAGCCAAGATAGGGCAGGGAGCGGCGAGCAGTACTTC
NA	NA	TRBV27	TRBJ1-5	CASSVRTPGLFPGQPQHF	TGTGCCAGCAGTGTTCGAACACCAGGGTTGTTTCCAGGTCAGCCCCAGCATTTT
TRBD1	NA	TRBV11-2	TRBJ2-5	CASSTAGGLKTQYF	TGTGCCAGCAGCACCGCAGGGGGCCTGAAGACCCAGTACTTC
TRBD2	NA	TRBV2	TRBJ2-5	CASSENFSGETQYF	TGTGCCAGCAGTGAAAATTTTAGCGGGGAGACCCAGTACTTC
NA	NA	TRBV5-1	TRBJ1-1	CASSSTENTEAFF	TGCGCCAGCAGCTCGACAGAGAACACTGAAGCTTTCTTT
NA	NA	TRBV6-5	TRBJ2-7	CASSSYGYSYEQYF	TGTGCCAGCAGTTCCTACGGGTACTCCTACGAGCAGTACTTC
TRBD2	NA	TRBV19	TRBJ2-3	CASRTGLLTDTQYF	TGTGCCAGTAGGACGGGACTACTCACAGATACGCAGTATTTT
NA	NA	TRBV11-2	TRBJ2-3	CASSLVQGWDTQYF	TGTGCCAGCAGCTTAGTCCAGGGATGGGATACGCAGTATTTT
NA	few	TRBV6-1	TRBJ1-1	CASNRAQNTEAFF	TGTGCCAGCAACAGGGCACAGAACACTGAAGCTTTCTTT
NA	NA	TRBV5-1	TRBJ1-3	CASSWDGSGNTIYF	TGCGCCAGCAGCTGGGACGGCTCTGGAAACACCATATATTTT
TRBD2	NA	TRBV28	TRBJ2-2	CASRLAVVYTGELFF	TGTGCCAGCAGGCTAGCGGTAGTATACACCGGGGAGCTGTTTTTT
TRBD2	NA	TRBV4-3	TRBJ2-1	CASSQGGLAGDEQFF	TGCGCCAGCAGCCAAGGGGGACTAGCGGGAGATGAGCAGTTCTTC
NA	NA	TRBV11-2	TRBJ2-3	CASSLSRASDTQYF	TGTGCCAGCAGCTTGAGCAGGGCCTCAGATACGCAGTATTTT
NA	few	TRBV28	TRBJ2-5	CASSPTDYQETQYF	TGTGCCAGCAGTCCGACAGACTATCAAGAGACCCAGTACTTC
TRBD1	few	TRBV19	TRBJ1-1	CASSAGQGGTEAFF	TGTGCCAGTAGTGCGGGACAGGGGGGGACTGAAGCTTTCTTT
NA	once	TRBV28	TRBJ1-5	CASRDRLNQPQHF	TGTGCCAGCAGAGACAGGCTCAATCAGCCCCAGCATTTT
TRBD1	NA	TRBV2	TRBJ1-5	CASSGDSQVNQPQHF	TGTGCCAGCAGTGGGGACAGCCAGGTCAATCAGCCCCAGCATTTT
NA	medium-sized	TRBV2	TRBJ2-7	CATFGTPEYEQYF	TGTGCCACGTTCGGGACGCCAGAGTACGAGCAGTACTTC
TRBD1	NA	TRBV4-1	TRBJ1-4	CASSHGQGADEKLFF	TGCGCCAGCAGCCACGGACAGGGGGCGGATGAAAAACTGTTTTTT
TRBD2	NA	TRBV7-6	TRBJ2-2	CASSLRLAGGRGTGELFF	TGTGCCAGCAGCTTACGACTAGCGGGAGGGCGTGGCACCGGGGAGCTGTTTTTT
NA	NA	TRBV19	TRBJ1-2	CASSSWTPLGGYTF	TGTGCCAGTAGTAGCTGGACCCCGCTCGGTGGCTACACCTTC
TRBD1	NA	TRBV7-8	TRBJ1-6	CASSPGTGYSPLHF	TGTGCCAGCAGCCCCGGGACAGGGTATTCACCCCTCCACTTT
TRBD2	NA	TRBV27	TRBJ2-1	CASSPSGRAYEQFF	TGTGCCAGCAGCCCTAGCGGGAGGGCCTACGAGCAGTTCTTC
NA	NA	TRBV19	TRBJ2-7	CAPIRGPTYEQYF	TGTGCCCCGATCAGGGGTCCAACCTACGAGCAGTACTTC
TRBD2	NA	TRBV2	TRBJ2-7	CASTIAGRGAYEQYF	TGTGCCAGCACCATAGCGGGAAGGGGGGCCTACGAGCAGTACTTC
TRBD2	NA	TRBV9	TRBJ2-3	CASSVADGRAGDTQYF	TGTGCCAGCAGCGTAGCCGACGGGAGGGCAGGGGATACGCAGTATTTT
NA	NA	TRBV21-1	TRBJ1-2	CASSKGQPGHPGYTF	TGTGCCAGCAGCAAAGGCCAGCCTGGCCACCCAGGCTACACCTTC
NA	NA	TRBV18	TRBJ1-1	CASSSSVGTEAFF	TGTGCCAGCTCATCCTCCGTGGGCACTGAAGCTTTCTTT
NA	NA	TRBV10-1	TRBJ2-2	CASSGQTRNTGELFF	TGCGCCAGCAGTGGACAAACTAGGAACACCGGGGAGCTGTTTTTT
NA	once	TRBV5-1	TRBJ2-2	CASSYSGTGELFF	TGCGCCAGCAGCTATTCGGGGACCGGGGAGCTGTTTTTT
TRBD1	NA	TRBV6-7	TRBJ2-1	CASSYSERTGPSYNEQFF	TGTGCCAGCAGTTACTCGGAGCGGACAGGGCCCTCCTACAATGAGCAGTTCTTC
NA	NA	TRBV30	TRBJ2-7	CAWSGRRGGWSYEQYF	TGTGCCTGGAGTGGTAGACGAGGAGGATGGTCCTACGAGCAGTACTTC
NA	NA	TRBV28	TRBJ1-4	CASSLPGGRTNEKLFF	TGTGCCAGCAGTCTTCCGGGTGGGCGGACTAATGAAAAACTGTTTTTT
TRBD2	NA	TRBV9	TRBJ2-2	CASSVGTSGTGELFF	TGTGCCAGCAGCGTGGGGACTAGCGGTACCGGGGAGCTGTTTTTT
NA	NA	TRBV5-1	TRBJ1-2	CASSLWGTQRRSYGYTF	TGCGCCAGCAGCTTGTGGGGGACCCAAAGGAGGAGCTATGGCTACACCTTC
NA	NA	TRBV18	TRBJ1-3	CASSPSAPSSGNTIYF	TGTGCCAGCTCACCAAGCGCCCCGAGCTCTGGAAACACCATATATTTT
TRBD2	NA	TRBV7-6	TRBJ2-2	CASSGIMGTSGWAGELFF	TGTGCCAGCAGCGGGATAATGGGGACTAGCGGTTGGGCCGGGGAGCTGTTTTTT
NA	NA	TRBV11-2	TRBJ2-5	CASSFGSGETQYF	TGTGCCAGCAGCTTTGGGTCCGGGGAGACCCAGTACTTC
NA	NA	TRBV27	TRBJ2-7	CASRTQGYEQYF	TGTGCCAGCAGGACACAGGGTTACGAGCAGTACTTC
NA	NA	TRBV28	TRBJ2-7	CASSPIDRNSYEQYF	TGTGCCAGCAGTCCCATTGACAGGAACTCCTACGAGCAGTACTTC
NA	NA	TRBV13	TRBJ2-7	CASSLGGYEQYF	TGTGCCAGCAGCTTAGGGGGTTACGAGCAGTACTTC
TRBD2	once	TRBV9	TRBJ2-1	CASSVVSGRTSYNEQFF	TGTGCCAGCAGCGTAGTTAGCGGGAGGACCTCCTACAATGAGCAGTTCTTC
TRBD2	NA	TRBV6-1	TRBJ2-2	CASSEVGVSGGLGELFF	TGTGCCAGCAGTGAAGTAGGGGTTAGCGGGGGCCTCGGGGAGCTGTTTTTT
TRBD2	once	TRBV5-1	TRBJ2-7	CASSLRGLAGDYSYEQYF	TGCGCCAGCAGCTTGAGAGGACTAGCGGGAGATTACTCCTACGAGCAGTACTTC
NA	NA	TRBV6-5	TRBJ2-3	CASTRGWWGTDTQYF	TGTGCCAGCACCCGAGGTTGGTGGGGCACAGATACGCAGTATTTT
NA	many	TRBV7-3	TRBJ2-1	CASSLTNEQFF	TGTGCCAGCAGCTTAACTAATGAGCAGTTCTTC
TRBD2	NA	TRBV6-5	TRBJ2-7	CASSYKASGAYEQYF	TGTGCCAGCAGTTACAAGGCTAGCGGAGCCTACGAGCAGTACTTC
NA	NA	TRBV7-8	TRBJ2-7	CASSLLEGGIPYEQYF	TGTGCCAGCAGCTTATTGGAGGGCGGGATCCCCTACGAGCAGTACTTC
TRBD1	NA	TRBV28	TRBJ2-7	CASSTSRTGDTYEQYF	TGTGCCAGCAGTACATCCCGGACAGGCGACACCTACGAGCAGTACTTC
NA	NA	TRBV6-5	TRBJ2-1	CASSYGGMDNEQFF	TGTGCCAGCAGTTACGGGGGGATGGACAATGAGCAGTTCTTC